This T cell receptor beta chain was profiled in a study of identical twins. TCRdb reprocessed the 5' RACE reads via MiXCR and lists one record per CDR3 protein. The table records around 490,000 distinct CDR3 sequences, about 16% of them present only once. The donor group consisted entirely of healthy Caucasians. Study results and limitations: Clonotypes of the beta chain that were abundant in cord blood carried fewer insertions (memory repertoires showed none). Out-of-frame alpha sequences that twins shared showed excess low generation probability.

The sample holds a few counts of this clonotype. What it binds is unknown. CDR1 is DFQATT and CDR2 is SNEGSKA in the germline V gene (reference sequence). The CDR3 runs 17 residues. With 1 base removed from V and 2 bases from J, the gap between germline ends came to 18 bases. The same data also contributed to another study, on yellow fever vaccine responses in identical twins.

The chain uses TRBV20-1 and TRBJ2-1, with a possible D match to TRBD2 (6 bases). This sequence was found in a woman under 30 in good health. The source material was CD4+ T cells sorted from blood. The CDR3 is CSARAEGAETPYNEQFF. The DNA of the CDR3 is TGCAGTGCTAGAGCGGAGGGAGCGGAGACCCCCTACAATGAGCAGTTCTTC.